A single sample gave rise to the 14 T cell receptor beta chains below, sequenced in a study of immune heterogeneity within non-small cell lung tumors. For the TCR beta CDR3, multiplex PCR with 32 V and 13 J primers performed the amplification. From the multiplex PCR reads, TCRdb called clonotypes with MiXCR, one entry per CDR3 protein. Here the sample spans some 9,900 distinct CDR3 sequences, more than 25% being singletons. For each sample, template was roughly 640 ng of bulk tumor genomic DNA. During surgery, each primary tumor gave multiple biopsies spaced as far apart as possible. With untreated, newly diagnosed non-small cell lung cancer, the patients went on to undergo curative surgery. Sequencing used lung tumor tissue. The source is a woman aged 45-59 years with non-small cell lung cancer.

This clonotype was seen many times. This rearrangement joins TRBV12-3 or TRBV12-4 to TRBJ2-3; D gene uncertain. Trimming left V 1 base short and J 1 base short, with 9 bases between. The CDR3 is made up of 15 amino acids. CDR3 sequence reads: CASSLVWQGTDTQYF. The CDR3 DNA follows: TGTGCCAGCAGTTTAGTGTGGCAAGGCACAGATACGCAGTATTTT.

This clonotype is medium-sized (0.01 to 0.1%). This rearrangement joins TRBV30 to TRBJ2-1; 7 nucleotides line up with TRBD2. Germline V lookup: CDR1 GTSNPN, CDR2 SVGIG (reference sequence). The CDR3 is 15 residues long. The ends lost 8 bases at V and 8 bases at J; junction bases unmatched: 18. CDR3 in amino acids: CARDGRHGGKHEQFF. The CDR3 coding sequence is TGTGCCCGGGACGGGCGACACGGGGGGAAACATGAGCAGTTCTTC. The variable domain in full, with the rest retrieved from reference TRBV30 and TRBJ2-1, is SQTIHQWPATLVQPVGSPLSLECTVEGTSNPNLYWYRQAAGRGLQLLFYSVGIGQISSEVPQNLSASRPQDRQFILSSKKLLLSDSGFYLCARDGRHGGKHEQFFGPGTRLTVL.

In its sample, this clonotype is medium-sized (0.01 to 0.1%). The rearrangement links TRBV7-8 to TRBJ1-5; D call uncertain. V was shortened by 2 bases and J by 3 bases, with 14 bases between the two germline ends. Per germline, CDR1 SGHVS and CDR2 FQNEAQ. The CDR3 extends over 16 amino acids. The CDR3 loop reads CASSLRGVRANQPQHF. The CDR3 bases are TGTGCCAGCAGCTTACGGGGTGTAAGGGCCAATCAGCCCCAGCATTTT.

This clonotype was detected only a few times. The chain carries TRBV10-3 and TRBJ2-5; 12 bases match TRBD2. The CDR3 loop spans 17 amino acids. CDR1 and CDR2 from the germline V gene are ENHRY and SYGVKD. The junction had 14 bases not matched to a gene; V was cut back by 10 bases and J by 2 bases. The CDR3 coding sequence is TGTGCCACCCAGGGGCTATGGACTAGCGGGGCGCAAGAGACCCAGTACTTC. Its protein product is CATQGLWTSGAQETQYF.

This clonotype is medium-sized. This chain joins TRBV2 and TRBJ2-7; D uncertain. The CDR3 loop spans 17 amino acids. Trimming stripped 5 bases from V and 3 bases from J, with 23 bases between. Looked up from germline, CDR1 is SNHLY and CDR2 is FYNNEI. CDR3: CASSPSLPGLSVYEQYF. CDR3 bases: TGTGCCAGCAGTCCTTCTCTGCCGGGCCTATCTGTCTACGAGCAGTACTTC.

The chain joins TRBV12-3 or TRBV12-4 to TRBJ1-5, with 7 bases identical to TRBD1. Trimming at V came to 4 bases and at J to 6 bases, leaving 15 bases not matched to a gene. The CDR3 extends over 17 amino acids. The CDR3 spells CASSSAPGSGDSQPQHF. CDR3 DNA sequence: TGTGCCAGCAGTTCCGCGCCGGGGTCGGGGGACAGTCAGCCCCAGCATTTT.

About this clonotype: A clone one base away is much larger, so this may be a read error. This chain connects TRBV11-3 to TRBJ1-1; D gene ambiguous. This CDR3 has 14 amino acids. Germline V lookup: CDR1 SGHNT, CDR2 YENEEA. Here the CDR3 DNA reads TGTGCCAGCAGCTTAGATCCAGAGAACACTGAAGGTTTCTTT. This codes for CASSLDPENTEGFF.

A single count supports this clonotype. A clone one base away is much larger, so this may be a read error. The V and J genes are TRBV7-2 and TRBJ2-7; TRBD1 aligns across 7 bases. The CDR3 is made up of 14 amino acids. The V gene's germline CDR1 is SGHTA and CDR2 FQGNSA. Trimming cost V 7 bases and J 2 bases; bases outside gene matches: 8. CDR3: CASTPTGSPYEQYF. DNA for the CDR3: TGTGCCAGCACTCCGACAGGGTCCCCCTACGAGCAGTACTTC. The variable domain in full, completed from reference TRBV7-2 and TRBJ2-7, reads GAGVSQSPSNKVTEKGKDVELRCDPISGHTALYWYRQSLGQGLEFLIYFQGNSAPDKSGLPSDRFSAERTGGSVSTLTIQRTQQEDSAVYLCASTPTGSPYEQYFGPGTRLTVT.

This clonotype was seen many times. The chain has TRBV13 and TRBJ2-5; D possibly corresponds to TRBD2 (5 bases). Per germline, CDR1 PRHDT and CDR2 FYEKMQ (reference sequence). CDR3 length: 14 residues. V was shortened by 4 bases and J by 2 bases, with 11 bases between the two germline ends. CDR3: CASSYRQRQETQYF. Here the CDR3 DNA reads TGTGCCAGCAGCTATCGGCAGCGGCAAGAGACCCAGTACTTC.

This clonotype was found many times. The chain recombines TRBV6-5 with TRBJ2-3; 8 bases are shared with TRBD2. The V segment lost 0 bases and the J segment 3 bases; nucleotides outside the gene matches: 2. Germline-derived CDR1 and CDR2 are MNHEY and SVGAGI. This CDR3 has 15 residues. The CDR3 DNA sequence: TGTGCCAGCAGTTACTCACGACTAGCGACAGATACGCAGTATTTT. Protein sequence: CASSYSRLATDTQYF.

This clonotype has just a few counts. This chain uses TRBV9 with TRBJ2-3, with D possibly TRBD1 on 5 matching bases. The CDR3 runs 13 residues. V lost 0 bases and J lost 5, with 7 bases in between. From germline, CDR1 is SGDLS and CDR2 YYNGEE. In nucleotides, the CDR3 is TGTGCCAGCAGCGTAGAGGGGATAGATACGCAGTATTTT. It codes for CASSVEGIDTQYF.

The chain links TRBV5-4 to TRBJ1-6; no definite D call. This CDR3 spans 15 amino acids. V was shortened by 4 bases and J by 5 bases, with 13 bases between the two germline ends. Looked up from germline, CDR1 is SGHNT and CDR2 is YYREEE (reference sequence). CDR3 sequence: CASSAPGLNNSPLHF. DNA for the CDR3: TGTGCCAGCAGCGCGCCCGGCCTGAATAATTCACCCCTCCACTTT.

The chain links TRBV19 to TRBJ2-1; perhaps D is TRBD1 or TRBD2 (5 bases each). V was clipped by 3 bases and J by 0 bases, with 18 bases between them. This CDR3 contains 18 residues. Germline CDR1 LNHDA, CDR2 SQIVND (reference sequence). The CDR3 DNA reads TGTGCCAGTAGTATGGAGAGGGGTCCCCAGAGCTCCTACAATGAGCAGTTCTTC. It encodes CASSMERGPQSSYNEQFF.

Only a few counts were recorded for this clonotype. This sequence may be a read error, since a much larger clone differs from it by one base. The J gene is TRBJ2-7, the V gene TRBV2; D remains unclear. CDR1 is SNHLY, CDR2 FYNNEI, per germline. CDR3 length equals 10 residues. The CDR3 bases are TGTGTCAGCAGCTACGACGAGCAGTACTTC. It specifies CVSSYDEQYF.